The next 29 T cell receptor beta chains were all read from a single sample in a study of cytomegalovirus exposure and HLA in healthy donors. PCR involved 60 Vbeta and 13 Jbeta primers. Clones were read by immunoSEQ multiplex PCR, and TCRdb kept only the in-frame ones, dropping some. The data hold fewer than 150,000 clones, with about three quarters observed a single time. The sample taken for sequencing was PBMCs. The receptors stem from a woman aged 40 to 50 in good health and CMV-seropositive.

This sequence joins TRBV5-1 and TRBJ2-1; TRBD2 matches 8 bases. Germline V gives CDR1 SGHRS, CDR2 YFSETQ. The CDR3 runs 14 residues. V was clipped by 2 bases and J by 4 bases; unmatched bases: 2. The CDR3 protein is CASSFGTRYNEQFF. CDR3 in DNA: TGCGCCAGCAGCTTCGGGACTAGATACAATGAGCAGTTCTTC.

The chain couples TRBV4-3 to TRBJ1-1; no reliable D call. The CDR3 is 16 amino acids. The V end was cut by 0 bases, the J end by 1 base, with 12 bases between. Looked up from germline, CDR1 is LGHNA and CDR2 is YSLEER. CDR3 protein: CASSQDSPIKNTEAFF. CDR3 nucleotides: TGCGCCAGCAGCCAAGACTCTCCTATTAAGAACACTGAAGCTTTCTTT.

This clone was observed once. The rearrangement joins TRBV5-4 to TRBJ2-2, with 8 positions matching TRBD1. The junction had 4 bases not matched to a gene; V was cut back by 6 bases and J by 6 bases. Germline V gene data show CDR1 as SGHNT and CDR2 as YYREEE (reference sequence). CDR3 size: 13 residues. CDR3 DNA: TGTGCCAGCAACCCGACAGGGGCCGGGGAGCTGTTTTTT. Protein sequence: CASNPTGAGELFF.

The CDR3 reads CASSLTVLAGGPRLYNEQFF. The CDR3 nucleotides are TGCGCCAGCAGCCTAACCGTACTAGCGGGGGGGCCTAGGTTATACAATGAGCAGTTCTTC. The chain combines TRBV4-1 with TRBJ2-1, with TRBD2 identical over 13 bases. This CDR3 contains 20 residues. Germline CDR1 reads MGHRA; CDR2 reads YSYEKL. V gave up 4 bases and J gave up 4 bases; unmatched junction bases: 16.

This clone has more than one count but fewer than ten. The chain carries TRBV2 and TRBJ2-7, with D tentatively TRBD1 (6 bases). The V gene lost 7 bases and the J gene lost 3 bases, with 13 bases spanning the gap. CDR3 length equals 13 residues. From germline, CDR1 is SNHLY and CDR2 FYNNEI. CDR3 in amino acids: CASMGAGRYEQYF. CDR3 nucleotides: TGTGCCAGCATGGGGGCGGGCCGCTACGAGCAGTACTTC.

This CDR3 reads CAISATGGSTDTQYF. For the CDR3, the DNA is TGTGCCATCAGTGCCACAGGGGGCTCCACAGATACGCAGTATTTT. The genes are TRBV10-3 and TRBJ2-3, with 9 bases that match TRBD1. Trimming removed 4 bases from V and 2 bases from J; junction bases left unmatched: 4. Germline V CDR1 and CDR2: ENHRY, SYGVKD. The CDR3 has 15 residues.

V gene TRBV30 combines with J gene TRBJ1-5, with D unresolved. V dropped 0 bases and J dropped 0 bases, with 3 bases sitting between them. Germline CDR1 GTSNPN, CDR2 SVGIG (reference sequence). CDR3 size: 13 residues. CDR3 loop: CAWSVASNQPQHF. In nucleotides, the CDR3 is TGTGCCTGGAGTGTGGCTAGCAATCAGCCCCAGCATTTT.

This CDR3 is CASSLGRGLGSPLHF. CDR3 DNA sequence: TGTGCCAGCAGCTTAGGACGGGGATTGGGTTCACCCCTCCACTTT. This chain links TRBV7-9 with TRBJ1-6; D remains ambiguous. CDR3 length: 15 amino acids. V shed 1 base and J shed 9 bases, with 13 bases lying between them. Per the germline V gene, CDR1 is SEHNR and CDR2 is FQNEAQ (reference sequence).

This chain connects TRBV9 to TRBJ1-1, with a tentative D call TRBD1 (6 bases). CDR1 and CDR2 (germline): SGDLS, YYNGEE. The CDR3 length is 14 residues. Between the trimmed V and J ends, which lost 4 bases and 0 bases, there was a span of 10 bases. This chain's CDR3 is CASSQGNMNTEAFF. The CDR3 coding sequence is TGTGCCAGCAGCCAGGGGAATATGAACACTGAAGCTTTCTTT. The variable domain in full, with the rest retrieved from reference TRBV9 and TRBJ1-1, is DSGVTQTPKHLITATGQRVTLRCSPRSGDLSVYWYQQSLDQGLQFLIQYYNGEERAKGNILERFSAQQFPDLHSELNLSSLELGDSALYFCASSQGNMNTEAFFGQGTRLTVV.

V usage is TRBV7-9 and J usage is TRBJ2-7; no clear D gene. Trimming cost V 5 bases and J 4 bases, with 9 bases left between them. The CDR3 sequence is 12 residues long. Germline assignment: CDR1 SEHNR and CDR2 FQNEAQ (reference sequence). For the CDR3, the DNA is TGTGCCAGCAGCCCCCCCCGGTACGAGCAGTACTTC. Translating gives CASSPPRYEQYF.

V gene TRBV4-3 combines with J gene TRBJ1-1; D remains unclear. Between the trimmed V and J ends, which lost 4 bases and 1 base, there was a span of 13 bases. CDR3 length: 15 residues. Germline V lookup: CDR1 LGHNA, CDR2 YSLEER. Here the CDR3 DNA reads TGCGCCAGCAGCCTCCCCTGGAGGGAGAACACTGAAGCTTTCTTT. It yields the protein CASSLPWRENTEAFF.

The V gene is TRBV9, the J gene TRBJ2-6; a possible D gene is TRBD2 (6 bases). The CDR3 has 16 amino acids. The germline gives CDR1 SGDLS, CDR2 YYNGEE. CDR3 region: CARPGDSLSGANVLTF. CDR3 in DNA: TGTGCTCGACCGGGAGACAGTCTCTCTGGGGCCAACGTCCTGACTTTC.

Only one count was recorded for this clone. The chain couples TRBV30 to TRBJ2-3, with 10 bases matching TRBD1. The V gene's germline CDR1 is GTSNPN and CDR2 SVGIG (reference sequence). CDR3 size: 13 residues. The CDR3 region is CARDRGPWGTQYF. In DNA, the CDR3 is TGTGCTCGGGACAGGGGTCCCTGGGGTACGCAGTATTTT.

The chain employs TRBV9 and TRBJ1-2; TRBD1 is a possible D gene (6 bases). The ends were cut back, 0 bases at V and 13 bases at J, with 10 bases in the middle. Germline CDR1 is SGDLS and CDR2 is YYNGEE. CDR3 size: 11 residues. The CDR3 loop reads CASSVARQVTF. The CDR3 nucleotides read TGTGCCAGCAGCGTAGCGCGACAGGTCACCTTC.

This clone appeared a few times. The CDR3 here is CASSPQIADTQYF. Here the CDR3 DNA reads TGTGCCAGCAGCCCCCAGATCGCAGATACGCAGTATTTT. V usage is TRBV11-2 and J usage is TRBJ2-3; D gene unclear. The CDR3 runs 13 residues. The germline V gene has CDR1 SGHAT and CDR2 FQNNGV. Between the trimmed V and J ends, which lost 5 bases and 4 bases, there was a span of 10 bases.

V gene TRBV2 combines with J gene TRBJ1-1; weak D call: TRBD1 (5 bases). The CDR3 is 14 residues long. The germline CDR1 and CDR2 sequences are SNHLY and FYNNEI. Trimming stripped 1 base from V and 7 bases from J, with 13 bases between. CDR3 bases: TGTGCCAGCAGTGAAGGCCAGGGTCCCTTTGAAGCTTTCTTT. Its protein product is CASSEGQGPFEAFF.

The chain employs TRBV12-5 and TRBJ2-1, with 9 bases lining up with TRBD1. This CDR3 has 14 amino acids. CDR1 and CDR2 (germline): LGHNT, FRNRAP. V was clipped by 3 bases and J by 7 bases; unmatched bases: 4. The CDR3 DNA reads as TGTGCTAGTGGTTTTTCGGGACAGGGTAATGAGCAGTTCTTC. This gives the protein CASGFSGQGNEQFF.

The chain couples TRBV4-1 to TRBJ1-1; TRBD1 might be the D (5 bases). The CDR3 is 16 residues long. Germline V gives CDR1 MGHRA, CDR2 YSYEKL. Trimming shortened V by 4 bases and J by 1 base, and 16 bases separated the two germline ends. The CDR3 sequence is CASSRKILQENTEAFF. The CDR3 DNA follows: TGCGCCAGCAGCCGAAAAATTTTACAGGAGAACACTGAAGCTTTCTTT.

Details on this clone: The DNA is omitted, as the CDR3 cannot be located on it reliably, and the CDR3 follows TCRdb's listing. V and J are TRBV21-1 and TRBJ1-2; no DNA check was done on the table's D call, TRBD1. TRBV21-1 is noted as a pseudogene. The CDR3 comprises 16 residues, both ends counted. The CDR3 here is CASSKVGQGAVDGYTF.

The rearrangement uses TRBV27 and TRBJ1-1; the D gene is possibly TRBD1 (6 bases). This CDR3 is 14 amino acids long. V gave up 7 bases and J gave up 11 bases, with 23 bases separating them. Germline CDR1 MNHEY, CDR2 SMNVEV (reference sequence). The CDR3 spells CASNPGSSGASAFF. The CDR3 nucleotides are TGTGCCAGCAACCCCGGTTCCTCAGGGGCGTCGGCTTTCTTT.

This chain connects TRBV5-1 to TRBJ2-7; D possibly corresponds to TRBD1 (6 bases). The CDR3 consists of 12 residues. CDR1 is SGHRS, CDR2 YFSETQ, per germline. V lost 0 bases and J lost 7, with 8 bases in between. The CDR3 is CASSLGQVEQYF. CDR3 coding DNA: TGCGCCAGCAGCTTGGGACAGGTGGAGCAGTACTTC.

This clone was counted between two and nine times. CDR3: CASSIGGEHDEAFF. In DNA form, the CDR3 reads TGTGCCAGTAGTATCGGGGGTGAACATGACGAAGCTTTCTTT. The V and J genes are TRBV19 and TRBJ1-1, with D perhaps matching TRBD1 (5 bases). CDR3 size: 14 residues. V was cut by 3 bases and J by 8 bases, with 16 bases left in between. From germline, CDR1 is LNHDA and CDR2 SQIVND (reference sequence).

This chain uses TRBV10-1 with TRBJ2-1; D perhaps matches TRBD2 (6 bases). The CDR3 length is 14 residues. Germline-derived CDR1 and CDR2 are WNHNN and SYGVQD (reference sequence). The V gene lost 4 bases and the J gene lost 7 bases, with 14 bases spanning the gap. DNA of the CDR3: TGCGCCAGCAGTGGGAGGACGGCGGGGAATGAGCAGTTCTTC. This codes for CASSGRTAGNEQFF.

The CDR3 is CASSLQGAVADTQYF. CDR3 nucleotides: TGTGCCAGCAGCTTACAAGGGGCGGTGGCAGATACGCAGTATTTT. This chain joins TRBV7-2 and TRBJ2-3, with a possible D match to TRBD1 (5 bases). The germline V and J ends were trimmed by 2 bases and 4 bases, with 13 bases remaining between them. The CDR3 is made up of 15 amino acids. The germline V gene has CDR1 SGHTA and CDR2 FQGNSA. The full variable domain, completed using reference TRBV7-2 and TRBJ2-3, is GAGVSQSPSNKVTEKGKDVELRCDPISGHTALYWYRQSLGQGLEFLIYFQGNSAPDKSGLPSDRFSAERTGGSVSTLTIQRTQQEDSAVYLCASSLQGAVADTQYFGPGTRLTVL.

This clone was counted only a few times. This chain joins TRBV6-6 and TRBJ2-1, with 10 bases aligning to TRBD1. Per the germline V gene, CDR1 is MNHNY and CDR2 is SVGAGI (reference sequence). CDR3 length: 15 residues. J was trimmed by 6 bases and V by 6 bases; bases with no gene match: 8. This CDR3 reads CASSPGTGAVNEQFF. In DNA form, the CDR3 reads TGTGCCAGCAGCCCCGGGACAGGGGCGGTCAATGAGCAGTTCTTC.

This chain connects TRBV30 to TRBJ1-1; 8 positions match TRBD1. This CDR3 is built from 12 residues. The germline V gene has CDR1 GTSNPN and CDR2 SVGIG (reference sequence). Unmatched junction bases numbered 7, after V lost 2 bases and J lost 11 bases. Written as DNA, the CDR3 is TGTGCCTGGAGTCCCCCAGGGGGCAGGGCTTTCTTT. Translated, it gives CAWSPPGGRAFF. The entire variable domain, with the rest obtained from reference TRBV30 and TRBJ1-1, is as follows: SQTIHQWPATLVQPVGSPLSLECTVEGTSNPNLYWYRQAAGRGLQLLFYSVGIGQISSEVPQNLSASRPQDRQFILSSKKLLLSDSGFYLCAWSPPGGRAFFGQGTRLTVV.

In its sample, this clone was seen a few times. The chain carries TRBV9 and TRBJ2-7; 11 bases agree with TRBD1. CDR1 SGDLS and CDR2 YYNGEE come from the germline V gene. Germline trimming cut 0 bases from V and 5 bases from J; bases unmatched to any gene: 4. The CDR3 contains 15 residues. CDR3: CASSVGGQGDNEQYF. For the CDR3, the DNA is TGTGCCAGCAGCGTAGGGGGACAGGGGGACAACGAGCAGTACTTC.

The rearrangement uses TRBV6-1 and TRBJ1-2, with 11 bases aligning to TRBD1. This CDR3 is 15 amino acids long. CDR1 MNHNS and CDR2 SASEGT come from the germline V gene. V lost 3 bases to trimming and J lost 3 bases; unmatched junction nucleotides: 3. The CDR3 protein is CASSEGDRGYYGYTF. In nucleotides, the CDR3 is TGTGCCAGCAGTGAGGGGGACAGGGGGTACTATGGCTACACCTTC.

The V call is TRBV21-1, the J call TRBJ1-3; TRBD1 is the table's D call, not checked against the DNA. TRBV21-1 is termed a pseudogene. CDR3 length: 15 amino acids. CDR3 region: CASSSGQALGNTIYF. The CDR3, as DNA: TGTGCCAGCAGCTCCGGACAGGCCCTTGGAAACACCATATATTTT.